The clone carrying this TCR beta chain has more than one count but fewer than ten. The antigen is unknown. Other DNA sequences in this specimen translate into the identical CDR3. Treatment reported: oral pan-JAK inhibitor, 5-10 mg twice daily. These data belong to a study of CD8+ T cells in alopecia areata. Study as a whole: Severity of treated patients was scored by affected scalp percentage. General study results and limits: With patients, TCR sharing proved less clear than in mice, a difference possibly related to HLA. Affected lesional scalp, above all in alopecia totalis/universalis, was more clonal than normal scalp.

Sequencing relied on a cDNA template that was reverse transcribed from extracted RNA. Measured with immunoSEQ multiplex PCR; TCRdb has only the in-frame clones, and not every one. The profile shows some 170,000 clones, about three fifths of them singletons. With 0 bases removed from V and 3 bases from J, the gap between germline ends came to 1 base. The CDR3 extends over 12 amino acids. Per the germline V gene, CDR1 is LNHNV and CDR2 is YYDKDF (reference sequence). The V gene is TRBV15, the J gene TRBJ2-3, with no clear D. Sample: CD4+ T cells sorted from blood, taken around week 55, from a patient treated with tofacitinib. The sequence was collected from a human donor with alopecia areata. CDR3 DNA: TGTGCCACCAGCAGAGATACAGATACGCAGTATTTT. Translated: CATSRDTDTQYF.